The 3 T cell receptor beta chains below come from one sample, sequenced in a study of blood T cell repertoires in COVID-19. The assay was immunoSEQ multiplex PCR, and TCRdb's table has in-frame clones only and misses some. The table lists 130,000 or so clones, 85% to 90% of them singletons, with around 8.5% in the top ten. Source material: peripheral blood. These receptor sequences come from a woman aged 55-69 years with acute or convalescent COVID-19.

V is TRBV24-1 and J is TRBJ2-5, with 7 bases lining up with TRBD2. Unmatched junction bases numbered 3, after V lost 5 bases and J lost 1 base. CDR1 is KGHDR and CDR2 is SFDVKD in the germline V gene. The length of the CDR3 is 14 residues. CDR3 loop: CATSGAGSQETQYF. CDR3 nucleotides: TGTGCCACCAGTGGAGCGGGGTCCCAAGAGACCCAGTACTTC.

J is TRBJ2-7 and V is TRBV18, with a possible D match to TRBD1 (8 bases). The CDR3 is made up of 15 amino acids. Germline loops: CDR1 KGHSH, CDR2 LQKENI. V dropped 6 bases and J dropped 5 bases, with 20 bases sitting between them. The CDR3 protein is CASSKAGTGTHEQYF. CDR3 bases: TGTGCCAGCTCGAAAGCGGGGACAGGAACCCACGAGCAGTACTTC.

The rearrangement links TRBV5-1 to TRBJ1-1, with 8 positions matching TRBD1. Germline CDR1 is SGHRS and CDR2 is YFSETQ. CDR3 size: 14 residues. The junction had 3 bases not matched to a gene; V was cut back by 4 bases and J by 1 base. CDR3 in amino acids: CASSTGTGNTEAFF. The DNA of the CDR3 is TGCGCCAGCAGCACCGGGACAGGGAACACTGAAGCTTTCTTT.